This TCR beta chain appears in the sequencing data of a study of blood T cell repertoires in COVID-19. At the level of the study: Whether acute or convalescent, the COVID-19 samples came from the United States, Italy and Spain. PBMCs, B-cell-depleted T cells, or T cells provided the cDNA or gDNA that made up the material.

Original methodology: Amplified reference gene primers provided the basis for estimating nucleated cell counts. TCRdb's copy holds only in-frame clones and misses some; the assay was immunoSEQ multiplex PCR. The DNA gave D and trimming, while V, J and clone size come from that table. The table shows 100,000 to 150,000 clones, with more than 65% occurring only once. CDR1 and CDR2 (germline): MDHEN, SYDVKM. V lost 5 bases and J lost 7, with 14 bases in between. The CDR3 runs 13 residues. The clonotype comes from a human donor in a cohort sampled during active COVID-19. The chain uses TRBV28 and TRBJ1-2; D is undetermined. Sequenced: peripheral blood. The CDR3 is CASSPRLDSGYTF. DNA for the CDR3: TGTGCCAGCAGTCCGCGGTTAGATTCTGGCTACACCTTC.